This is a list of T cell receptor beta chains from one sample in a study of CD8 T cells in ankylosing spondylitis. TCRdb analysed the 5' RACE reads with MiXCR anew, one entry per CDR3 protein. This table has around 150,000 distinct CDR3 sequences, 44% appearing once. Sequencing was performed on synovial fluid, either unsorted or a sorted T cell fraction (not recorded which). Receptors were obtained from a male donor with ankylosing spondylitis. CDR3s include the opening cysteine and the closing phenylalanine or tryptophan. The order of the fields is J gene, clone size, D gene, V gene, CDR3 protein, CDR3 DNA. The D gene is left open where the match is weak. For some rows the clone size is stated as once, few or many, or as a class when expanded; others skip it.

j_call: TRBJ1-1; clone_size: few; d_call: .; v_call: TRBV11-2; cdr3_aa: CASRSLVPNTEAFF; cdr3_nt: TGTGCCAGCAGATCCCTGGTACCAAACACTGAAGCTTTCTTT
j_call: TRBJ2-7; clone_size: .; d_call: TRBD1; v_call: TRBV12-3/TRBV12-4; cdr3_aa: CASSKITGDYYEQYF; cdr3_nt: TGTGCCAGCAGCAAGATTACAGGGGATTATTACGAGCAGTACTTC
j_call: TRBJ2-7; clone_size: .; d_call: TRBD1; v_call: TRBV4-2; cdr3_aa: CASSQSRQGEFYEQYF; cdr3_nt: TGTGCCAGCAGCCAATCCCGGCAGGGGGAGTTCTACGAGCAGTACTTC
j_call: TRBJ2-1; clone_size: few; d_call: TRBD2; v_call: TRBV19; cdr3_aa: CASSILASGRVQFF; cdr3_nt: TGTGCCAGTAGTATATTGGCTAGCGGGCGAGTTCAGTTCTTC
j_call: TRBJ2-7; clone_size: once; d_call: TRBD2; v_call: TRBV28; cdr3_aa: CASSLNREGPVVQYF; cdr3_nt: TGTGCCAGCAGTTTAAATCGGGAGGGCCCCGTAGTGCAGTACTTC
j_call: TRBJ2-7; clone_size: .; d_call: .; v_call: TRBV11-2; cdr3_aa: CASSPTGPLSYEQYF; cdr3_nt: TGTGCCAGCAGTCCTACAGGGCCCCTCTCCTACGAGCAGTACTTC
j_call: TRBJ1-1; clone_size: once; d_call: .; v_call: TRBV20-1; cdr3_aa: CSATWNTEAFF; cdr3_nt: TGCAGTGCGACTTGGAACACTGAAGCTTTCTTT
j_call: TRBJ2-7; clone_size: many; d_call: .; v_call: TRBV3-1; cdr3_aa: CASSLYYDSEYEQYF; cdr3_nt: TGTGCCAGCAGCCTATACTACGACTCCGAATACGAGCAGTACTTC
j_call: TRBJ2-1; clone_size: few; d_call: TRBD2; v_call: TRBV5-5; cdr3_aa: CASSPTLAGGPYEQFF; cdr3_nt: TGTGCCAGCAGCCCCACCTTAGCGGGAGGGCCCTATGAGCAGTTCTTC
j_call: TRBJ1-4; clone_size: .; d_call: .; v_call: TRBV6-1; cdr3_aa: CASSQRTVWEEKLFF; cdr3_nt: TGTGCCAGCAGTCAACGGACCGTGTGGGAGGAAAAACTGTTTTTT
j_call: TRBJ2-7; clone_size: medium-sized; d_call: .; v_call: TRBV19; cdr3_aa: CASSIILGEQYF; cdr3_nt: TGTGCCAGTAGTATAATACTCGGGGAGCAGTACTTC
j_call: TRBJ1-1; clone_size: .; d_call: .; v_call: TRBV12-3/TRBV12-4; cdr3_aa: CASSWEDREAFF; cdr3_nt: TGTGCCAGCAGTTGGGAAGACCGAGAAGCTTTCTTT
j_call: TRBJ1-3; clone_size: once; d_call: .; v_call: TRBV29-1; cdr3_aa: CRTGSSGNTIYF; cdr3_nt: TGCAGGACCGGGAGCTCTGGAAACACCATATATTTT
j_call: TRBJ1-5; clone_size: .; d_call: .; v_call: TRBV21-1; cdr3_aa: CASSKSARELQPQHF; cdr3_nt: TGTGCCAGCAGCAAATCCGCCAGGGAGCTTCAGCCCCAGCATTTT
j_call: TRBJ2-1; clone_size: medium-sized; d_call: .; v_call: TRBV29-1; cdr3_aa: CSVGDGYNEQFF; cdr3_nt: TGCAGCGTCGGAGACGGATACAATGAGCAGTTCTTC
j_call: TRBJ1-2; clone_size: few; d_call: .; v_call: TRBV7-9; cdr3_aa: CASNGEGYYGYTF; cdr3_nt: TGTGCCAGTAATGGGGAGGGGTACTATGGCTACACCTTC
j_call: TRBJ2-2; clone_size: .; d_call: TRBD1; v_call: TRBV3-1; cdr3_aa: CASSLTDRGRPITGELFF; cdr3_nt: TGTGCCAGCAGCCTTACCGACAGGGGGCGACCCATCACCGGGGAGCTGTTTTTT
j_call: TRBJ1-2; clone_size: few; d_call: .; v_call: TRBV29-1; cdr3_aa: CSVHSVNYGYTF; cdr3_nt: TGCAGCGTTCATAGCGTGAACTATGGCTACACCTTC
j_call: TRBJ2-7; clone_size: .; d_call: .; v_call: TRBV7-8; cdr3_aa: CASSLWVGRSSYEQYF; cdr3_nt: TGTGCCAGCAGCTTATGGGTCGGACGGAGCTCCTACGAGCAGTACTTC
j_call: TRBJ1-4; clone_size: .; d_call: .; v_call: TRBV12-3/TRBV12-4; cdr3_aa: CASSWSTPDEKLFF; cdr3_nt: TGTGCCAGCAGTTGGAGTACGCCGGATGAAAAACTGTTTTTT
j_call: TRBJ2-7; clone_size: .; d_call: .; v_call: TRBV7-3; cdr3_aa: CASSLTGYGTYEQYF; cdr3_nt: TGTGCCAGCAGCTTAACAGGGTATGGGACCTACGAGCAGTACTTC
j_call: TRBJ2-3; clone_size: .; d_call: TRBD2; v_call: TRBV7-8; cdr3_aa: CASSLTGLAGTSTDTQYF; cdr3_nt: TGTGCCAGCAGCCTTACGGGACTAGCGGGGACTAGCACAGATACGCAGTATTTT
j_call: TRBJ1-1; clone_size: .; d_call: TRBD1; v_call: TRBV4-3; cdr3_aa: CASSYRGGHTEAFF; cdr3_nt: TGCGCCAGCAGCTACAGGGGTGGTCACACTGAAGCTTTCTTT
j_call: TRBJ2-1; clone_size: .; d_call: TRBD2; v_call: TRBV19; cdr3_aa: CASSIEAGISYNEQFF; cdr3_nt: TGTGCCAGTAGTATAGAAGCGGGAATCTCCTACAATGAGCAGTTCTTC
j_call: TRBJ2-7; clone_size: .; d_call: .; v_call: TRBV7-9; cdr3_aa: CASLPPAGDYYEQYF; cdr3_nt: TGTGCCAGCCTCCCCCCCGCAGGGGATTACTACGAGCAGTACTTC
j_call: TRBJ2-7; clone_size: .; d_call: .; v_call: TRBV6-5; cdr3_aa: CASSSQAAPYEQYF; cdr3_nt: TGTGCCAGCAGTTCCCAGGCTGCACCCTACGAGCAGTACTTC
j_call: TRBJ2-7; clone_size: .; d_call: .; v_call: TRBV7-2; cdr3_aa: CASSHDPYEQYF; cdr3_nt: TGTGCCAGCAGCCATGACCCCTACGAGCAGTACTTC